These 28 T cell receptor beta chains were all obtained from the same sample, sequenced in a study of T cells in Graves' hyperthyroidism and ophthalmopathy. It was RNA transcripts that yielded the amplified TCR beta CDR3 regions. TCR CDR3 regions were first amplified by RT-PCR with HTBI primers. In TCRdb, the multiplex PCR reads were re-called with MiXCR into one record per CDR3 protein. The sample shows 700,000 to 950,000 distinct CDR3 sequences, 35% of them seen only once. Specimen: blood. The receptors stem from a woman in her forties with Graves' hyperthyroidism.

This clonotype was recorded at least ten times. V usage is TRBV29-1 and J usage is TRBJ2-7; 8 bases are a match to TRBD1. The CDR3 runs to 15 residues. V dropped 0 bases and J dropped 1; count of bases not matched to a gene: 5. Germline-derived CDR1 and CDR2 are SQVTM and ANQGSEA. CDR3 nucleotides: TGCAGCGTTGAAGACGACAGGGGCGCTTCCTACGAGCAGTACTTC. It specifies CSVEDDRGASYEQYF.

This clonotype was recorded once. One base away lies a much larger clone, so this may be a sequencing read error. The V call is TRBV20-1, the J call TRBJ1-5, with no clear D. The CDR3 extends over 13 amino acids. CDR1 DFQATT and CDR2 SNEGSKA come from the germline V gene (reference sequence). The V end lost 3 bases, the J end lost 0 bases, and 6 bases lay between the germline ends. CDR3 in amino acids: CSARALSNQPQHF. The CDR3 DNA follows: TGCAGTGCTAGGGCCCTTAGCAATCAGCCCCAGCATTTT.

This clonotype was recorded at least ten times. The chain has TRBV14 and TRBJ1-1; a possible D gene is TRBD1 (6 bases). CDR3 length equals 14 residues. Trimming shortened V by 2 bases and J by 8 bases, and 15 bases separated the two germline ends. Germline CDR1 SGHDN, CDR2 FVKESK. The DNA for the CDR3 is TGTGCCAGCAGCCAATTTTTATCCACAGGGGAAGCTTTCTTT. Protein product: CASSQFLSTGEAFF. The full variable domain, with the rest looked up from reference TRBV14 and TRBJ1-1, is EAGVTQFPSHSVIEKGQTVTLRCDPISGHDNLYWYRRVMGKEIKFLLHFVKESKQDESGMPNNRFLAERTGGTYSTLKVQPAELEDSGVYFCASSQFLSTGEAFFGQGTRLTVV.

This clonotype appeared a few times. The CDR3 sequence is CASSPIPGLAVETQYF. The CDR3 DNA sequence: TGCGCCAGCAGCCCTATACCGGGACTAGCCGTAGAGACCCAGTACTTC. The genes are TRBV4-3 and TRBJ2-5, with TRBD2 identical over 9 bases. The junction had 10 bases not matched to a gene; V was cut back by 4 bases and J by 4 bases. The CDR3 contains 16 residues. In germline, CDR1 is LGHNA, CDR2 YSLEER.

The table lists this clonotype with a few counts. The chain combines TRBV11-2 with TRBJ2-7; D is unresolved. Trimming removed 0 bases from V and 1 base from J, with 10 bases in between. CDR1 SGHAT and CDR2 FQNNGV come from the germline V gene. The CDR3 loop spans 15 amino acids. The CDR3 DNA is TGTGCCAGCAGCTTAGAATTCCAGGTATCCTACGAGCAGTACTTC. Encoded protein: CASSLEFQVSYEQYF.

About this clonotype: A much larger clone is a single base away; this may be a read error. This chain joins TRBV20-1 and TRBJ2-5; the D is unclear. The CDR3 runs to 14 residues. Germline CDR1 and CDR2: DFQATT and SNEGSKA (reference sequence). Trimming removed 4 bases from V and 5 bases from J, with 17 bases in between. The CDR3 coding sequence is TGCAGTGCTATGAGGATGGACGTCGGGGAGACCCAGTACTTC. It encodes CSAMRMDVGETQYF.

The chain carries TRBV9 and TRBJ1-2; D perhaps matches TRBD1 (6 bases). V shed 3 bases and J shed 8 bases, with 17 bases lying between them. The CDR3 length is 14 residues. In germline, CDR1 is SGDLS, CDR2 YYNGEE. CDR3: CASSAHKDSEGYTF. The CDR3 nucleotides read TGTGCCAGCAGCGCGCACAAGGACAGCGAGGGCTACACCTTC.

This clonotype has just one count. The rearrangement uses TRBV20-1 and TRBJ2-5, with 10 nucleotides matching TRBD2. The CDR3 contains 15 residues. Germline CDR1 reads DFQATT; CDR2 reads SNEGSKA (reference sequence). V dropped 0 bases and J dropped 3; count of bases not matched to a gene: 4. CDR3 in DNA: TGCAGTGCTAGAGATATACTAGCGGGGAAAGAGACCCAGTACTTC. Encoded protein: CSARDILAGKETQYF.

This clonotype was detected a few times. This rearrangement joins TRBV20-1 to TRBJ2-5; 9 bases match TRBD2. The germline gives CDR1 DFQATT, CDR2 SNEGSKA (reference sequence). The length of the CDR3 is 16 residues. The junction had 6 bases not matched to a gene; V was cut back by 0 bases and J by 1 base. Here the CDR3 reads CSARDSLGLAQETQYF. The CDR3 DNA reads as TGCAGTGCTAGAGATTCCCTGGGACTAGCCCAAGAGACCCAGTACTTC.

The table lists this clonotype with a few counts. This chain connects TRBV14 to TRBJ1-1, with 8 bases fitting TRBD1. V gave up 4 bases and J gave up 4 bases; unmatched junction bases: 8. CDR1 and CDR2 (germline): SGHDN, FVKESK. This CDR3 is built from 15 residues. The CDR3 DNA is TGTGCCAGCAGCCTGCGACAGGGGATAGGCACTGAAGCTTTCTTT. This gives the protein CASSLRQGIGTEAFF.

This clonotype was seen a handful of times. The V and J genes are TRBV4-1 and TRBJ1-1; D unresolved. Germline assignment: CDR1 MGHRA and CDR2 YSYEKL. CDR3 size: 17 residues. Deletions cut 0 bases from V and 0 bases from J, with 14 bases between. In nucleotides, the CDR3 is TGCGCCAGCAGCCAAGATGGTGCCACCCTCATGAACACTGAAGCTTTCTTT. Translation gives CASSQDGATLMNTEAFF.

There are a few counts of this clonotype. This chain links TRBV29-1 with TRBJ1-1; D might be TRBD1 (5 bases). Germline CDR1 and CDR2: SQVTM and ANQGSEA. The CDR3 length is 11 residues. The V end was cut by 2 bases, the J end by 8 bases, with 9 bases between. CDR3: CSVEQGIEAFF. For the CDR3, the DNA is TGCAGCGTTGAACAGGGAATAGAAGCTTTCTTT.

This chain connects TRBV5-1 to TRBJ2-7, with unresolved D. The CDR3 has 13 amino acids. In germline, CDR1 is SGHRS, CDR2 YFSETQ. Between the trimmed V and J ends, which lost 4 bases and 6 bases, there was a span of 14 bases. For the CDR3, the DNA is TGCGCCAGCAGCCCGGCCGAGAGGTCCGAGCAGTACTTC. It translates to CASSPAERSEQYF.

The chain couples TRBV6-6 to TRBJ1-1; the D gene is possibly TRBD1 (5 bases). The CDR3 contains 15 residues. The germline V gene encodes CDR1 MNHNY and CDR2 SVGAGI (reference sequence). The V gene lost 4 bases and the J gene lost 5 bases, with 17 bases spanning the gap. The CDR3 loop reads CASSLYPSGGTEAFF. In DNA form, the CDR3 reads TGTGCCAGCAGTTTATATCCCAGCGGGGGGACTGAAGCTTTCTTT.

The chain couples TRBV20-1 to TRBJ2-5, with TRBD1 matching over 9 bases. Germline V gene sequence: CDR1 DFQATT, CDR2 SNEGSKA (reference sequence). The trim removed 8 bases at V and 3 bases at J, leaving 7 bases unmatched. This CDR3 has 13 residues. The CDR3 sequence: CSWAGQGKETQYF. The CDR3 DNA reads TGCAGTTGGGCCGGACAGGGGAAAGAGACCCAGTACTTC.

The chain uses TRBV12-3 or TRBV12-4 and TRBJ2-2; D not resolved. The CDR3 runs to 15 residues. V was cut by 3 bases and J by 7 bases, with 15 bases left in between. This CDR3 is CASSLGLGYRGELFF. The DNA of the CDR3 is TGTGCCAGCAGTTTGGGGTTAGGGTACCGCGGGGAGCTGTTTTTT.

This clonotype was picked up a small number of times. This chain connects TRBV7-8 to TRBJ2-2; D could derive from TRBD1 or TRBD2 (6 bases each). V lost 4 bases and J 5 bases, leaving 14 bases between the germline ends. The germline V gene has CDR1 SGHVS and CDR2 FQNEAQ. This CDR3 spans 15 amino acids. DNA for the CDR3: TGTGCCAGCAGCTCGGGACTTACAGGGACCGGGGAGCTGTTTTTT. As protein: CASSSGLTGTGELFF.

The CDR3: CASKRQGAATNEKLFF. The CDR3 DNA follows: TGTGCCAGCAAACGCCAGGGGGCTGCAACTAATGAAAAACTGTTTTTT. The V and J genes are TRBV12-3 or TRBV12-4 and TRBJ1-4, with 8 bases fitting TRBD1. The trim removed 7 bases at V and 0 bases at J, leaving 7 bases unmatched. The CDR3 runs 16 residues.

V is TRBV7-9 and J is TRBJ1-6, with D tentatively TRBD1 (6 bases). V lost 5 bases and J lost 7, with 12 bases in between. The CDR3 totals 14 residues. Germline CDR1 SEHNR, CDR2 FQNEAQ (reference sequence). The CDR3 nucleotides are TGTGCCAGCAGCAACGGACAGAAAAATTCACCCCTCCACTTT. Translated: CASSNGQKNSPLHF.

The chain carries TRBV12-5 and TRBJ2-5; possibly TRBD1 or TRBD2 for D (6 bases each). Per the germline V gene, CDR1 is LGHNT and CDR2 is FRNRAP. This CDR3 is 18 amino acids long. V gave up 1 base and J gave up 2 bases, with 20 bases separating them. The CDR3 sequence: CASGLARGRDGYQETQYF. The CDR3 nucleotides read TGTGCTAGTGGTTTGGCACGGGGGCGGGACGGCTATCAAGAGACCCAGTACTTC.

This clonotype was counted many times. This chain links TRBV20-1 with TRBJ2-5; 10 positions match TRBD1. The germline gives CDR1 DFQATT, CDR2 SNEGSKA (reference sequence). V gave up 6 bases and J gave up 4 bases; unmatched junction bases: 5. This CDR3 has 13 residues. CDR3 nucleotides: TGCAGTGCATCGGGACAGGGGTTAGAGACCCAGTACTTC. Translated: CSASGQGLETQYF.

This clonotype was observed many times. The chain is built from TRBV7-2 and TRBJ2-7; D remains ambiguous. The CDR3 is 12 residues long. From germline, CDR1 is SGHTA and CDR2 FQGNSA. The V and J ends lost 5 bases and 6 bases respectively, with 11 bases between them. The CDR3: CASSVDALEQYF. Here the CDR3 DNA reads TGTGCCAGCAGCGTGGACGCGCTCGAGCAGTACTTC.

CDR3 sequence reads: CASTEMRGTQYF. The CDR3 nucleotides are TGTGCCAGCACGGAGATGAGGGGGACGCAGTATTTT. This chain links TRBV2 with TRBJ2-3, with D possibly TRBD1 on 6 matching bases. The CDR3 covers 12 residues. Trimming took off 7 bases at V and 9 bases at J, with 14 bases between the two ends. Germline lookup yields CDR1 SNHLY and CDR2 FYNNEI.

CDR3 region: CASSTRDRNCEQYF. CDR3 DNA: TGTGCCAGCAGCACCCGGGACAGGAACTGCGAGCAGTACTTC. The V gene is TRBV7-2, the J gene TRBJ2-7, with 8 bases matching TRBD1. CDR3 length: 14 residues. CDR1 is SGHTA and CDR2 is FQGNSA in the germline V gene. Trimming took 5 bases from V and 6 from J; bases not matched to a gene: 9. The complete variable domain, with remaining parts taken from reference TRBV7-2 and TRBJ2-7, reads GAGVSQSPSNKVTEKGKDVELRCDPISGHTALYWYRQSLGQGLEFLIYFQGNSAPDKSGLPSDRFSAERTGGSVSTLTIQRTQQEDSAVYLCASSTRDRNCEQYFGPGTRLTVT.

This clonotype was seen at least ten times. The chain combines TRBV10-3 with TRBJ1-6, with no clear D. V was shortened by 10 bases and J by 3 bases, with 10 bases between the two germline ends. CDR3 length equals 13 residues. Germline values: CDR1 ENHRY, CDR2 SYGVKD. The CDR3 DNA follows: TGTGCCAGTCTGTCGGGCTATAATTCACCCCTCCACTTT. Protein product: CASLSGYNSPLHF.

As for this clonotype: This may be a read error, as it is one base from a much larger clone. This chain links TRBV7-9 with TRBJ1-1, with D unclear. Germline V CDR1 and CDR2: SEHNR, FQNEAQ (reference sequence). The CDR3 sequence is 14 residues long. The CDR3 DNA is TGTGCCAGCAGCTCGCCTTCATTGAACACTGGAGCTTTCTTT. It encodes CASSSPSLNTGAFF.

This clonotype turned up a few times. The junction departs from germline at one end; a sequencing error may be responsible. The chain carries TRBV5-6 and TRBJ1-2; D possibly corresponds to TRBD1 (5 bases). The CDR3 consists of 14 residues. Germline-derived CDR1 and CDR2 are SGHDT and YYEEEE. The CDR3 sequence: CASSLGGLLPGRPF. CDR3 bases: TGTGCCAGCAGCTTGGGGGGCCTTTTACCCGGGCGCCCGTTC.

This clonotype was counted a few times. The chain links TRBV11-2 to TRBJ1-4; 9 bases are a match to TRBD1. The V gene end was trimmed by 5 bases and the J gene end by 5 bases; junction bases not matched to a gene: 6. The CDR3 totals 15 residues. The V gene's germline CDR1 is SGHAT and CDR2 FQNNGV. CDR3 residues: CASSPHRGRNEKLFF. The CDR3, as DNA: TGTGCCAGCAGCCCTCACAGGGGGCGAAATGAAAAACTGTTTTTT.